This entry features one T cell receptor beta chain sequence. The antigen remains unidentified. The PCR ran on 60 Vbeta and 13 Jbeta primers. Assay used: immunoSEQ multiplex PCR; TCRdb lists only in-frame clones, some missing. The data contain about 82,000 clones, around three fifths of them singletons. The sample is drawn from a study of cytomegalovirus exposure and HLA in healthy donors. Across the whole study: Tens of millions of unique TCRs from HLA-typed donors were held in an early release of data. General study findings and limits: Researchers reported that a few CMV-associated chains were confirmed in vitro as CMV antigen-specific.

CDR3 length equals 16 residues. The V segment lost 1 base and the J segment 1 base; nucleotides outside the gene matches: 6. Germline CDR1 MNHEY, CDR2 SMNVEV (reference sequence). The chain combines TRBV27 with TRBJ2-7; the match to TRBD1 covers 8 bases. This receptor was taken from a woman aged 40 to 49 in good health and CMV-seropositive. The specimen was PBMCs. CDR3 loop: CASSLFQGAESYEQYF. The DNA for the CDR3 is TGTGCCAGCAGTTTATTTCAGGGGGCGGAGTCCTACGAGCAGTACTTC.